This TCR beta chain was captured by sequencing in a study of blood T cell repertoires in COVID-19. Study members were between about 18 and 89 years old and lived in approximately 25 US regions. Clones were read by immunoSEQ multiplex PCR, and TCRdb kept only the in-frame ones, dropping some. The sample holds over 200,000 clones; roughly nine tenths are singletons and the top ten take 11%. V lost 3 bases, J lost 9 bases, and 6 bases stayed unmatched. Germline CDR1 MNHEY, CDR2 SMNVEV (reference sequence). This CDR3 is 13 amino acids long. Sequenced material: PBMCs or T cells enriched from blood (not recorded which). This sequence was found in a man aged 25-45 years who had recovered from COVID-19. This chain connects TRBV27 to TRBJ2-5; TRBD2 matches 8 bases. The CDR3 loop is CASSFSGRRAQYF. The CDR3 nucleotides read TGTGCCAGCAGTTTCAGCGGGAGAAGGGCCCAGTACTTC.